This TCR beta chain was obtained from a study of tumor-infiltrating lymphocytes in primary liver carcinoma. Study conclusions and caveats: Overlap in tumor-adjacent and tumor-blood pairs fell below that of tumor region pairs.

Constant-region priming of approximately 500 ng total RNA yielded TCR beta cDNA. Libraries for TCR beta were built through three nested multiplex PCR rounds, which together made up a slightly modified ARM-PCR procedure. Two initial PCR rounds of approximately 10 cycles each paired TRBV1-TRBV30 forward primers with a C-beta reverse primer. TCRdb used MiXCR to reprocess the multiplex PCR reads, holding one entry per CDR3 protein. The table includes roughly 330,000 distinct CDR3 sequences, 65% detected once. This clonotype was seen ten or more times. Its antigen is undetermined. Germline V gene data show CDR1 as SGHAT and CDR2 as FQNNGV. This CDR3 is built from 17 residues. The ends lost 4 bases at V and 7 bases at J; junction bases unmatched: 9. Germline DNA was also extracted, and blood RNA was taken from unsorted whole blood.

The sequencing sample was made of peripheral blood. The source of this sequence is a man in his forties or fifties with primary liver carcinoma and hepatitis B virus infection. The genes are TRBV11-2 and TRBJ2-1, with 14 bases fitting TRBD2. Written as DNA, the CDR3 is TGTGCCAGCAGCTCGATGACTAGCGGGAGGGCCGGGAATGAGCAGTTCTTC. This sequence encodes CASSSMTSGRAGNEQFF.